Following are 21 T cell receptor beta chains from one sample sequenced in a study of cytomegalovirus exposure and HLA in healthy donors (dated by TCRdb to about 2017). Libraries were made using the immunoSEQ multiplex PCR assay. For the multiplex PCR, a mixture combining 60 forward primers for TCR Vbeta segments and 13 reverse primers for TCR Jbeta segments was used. The clones in this table, taken by TCRdb from immuneACCESS, are in-frame only. Not every clone is retained; where verified, under half of the shortfall comes from an unresolved V gene, and the cause of the rest is unknown. In this sample the table shows about 180,000 clones, about 77% of which occur a single time. Clones ranked in the top ten supply 2% to 2.5% of the sample. Sequenced material: PBMCs. The receptors were sampled from a man in his 60s in good health and CMV-seronegative.

V usage is TRBV7-6 and J usage is TRBJ1-6, with D maybe TRBD1 (5 bases). Germline loops: CDR1 SGHVS, CDR2 FNYEAQ. V lost 2 bases and J lost 5, with 7 bases in between. The CDR3 is 14 amino acids. CDR3 residues: CASSLKDNNSPLHF. In nucleotides, the CDR3 is TGTGCCAGCAGCTTAAAGGACAATAATTCACCCCTCCACTTT.

This clone was counted between two and nine times. The chain is built from TRBV10-3 and TRBJ2-5; TRBD2 aligns across 8 bases. J lost 5 bases, V lost 6 bases, and 8 bases had no gene match. The CDR3 extends over 14 amino acids. Germline V gene sequence: CDR1 ENHRY, CDR2 SYGVKD. CDR3 residues: CAISSGGGYETQYF. CDR3 nucleotide sequence: TGTGCCATCAGCTCCGGGGGGGGATATGAGACCCAGTACTTC.

J is TRBJ2-7 and V is TRBV19, with 13 bases lining up with TRBD2. The CDR3 loop spans 15 amino acids. The germline V gene encodes CDR1 LNHDA and CDR2 SQIVND (reference sequence). Germline trimming cut 4 bases from V and 3 bases from J; bases unmatched to any gene: 3. The CDR3 is CASSKLAGGGYEQYF. CDR3 DNA: TGTGCCAGTAGTAAACTAGCGGGAGGGGGCTACGAGCAGTACTTC.

This chain links TRBV27 with TRBJ2-3; 10 bases map to TRBD2. Looked up from germline, CDR1 is MNHEY and CDR2 is SMNVEV (reference sequence). This CDR3 spans 14 amino acids. After removal of 2 bases from V and 4 bases from J, the junction contained 0 bases not matched to a gene. The CDR3 spells CASSLGLAADTQYF. Written as DNA, the CDR3 is TGTGCCAGCAGTTTAGGACTAGCGGCAGATACGCAGTATTTT.

This sequence joins TRBV21-1 and TRBJ1-5; TRBD1, the D gene given by the table, was not confirmed from the DNA. TRBV21-1 is noted as a pseudogene. CDR3 length: 17 amino acids. CDR3 coding DNA: TGTGCCAGCAGCACTTGCGGTGACAGGGTTGGCAATCAGCCCCAGCATTTT. Amino acid sequence: CASSTCGDRVGNQPQHF.

The CDR3 DNA reads TGTGCCAGCAGGACAGGGGGGACTGAAGCTTTCTTT. Translated, it gives CASRTGGTEAFF. The chain couples TRBV7-9 to TRBJ1-1; TRBD1 aligns across 9 bases. This CDR3 comprises 12 residues. The V gene's germline CDR1 is SEHNR and CDR2 FQNEAQ (reference sequence). Unmatched junction bases numbered 1, after V lost 6 bases and J lost 5 bases.

The chain links TRBV5-8 to TRBJ2-7; the match to TRBD1 covers 12 bases. The CDR3 is made up of 19 amino acids. CDR1 is SGHTS, CDR2 YDEGEE, per germline. V trimming: 1 base; J trimming: 1 base; junction bases outside the gene matches: 12. CDR3 in amino acids: CASSLKRGTGGVRSYEQYF. The CDR3 DNA follows: TGTGCCAGCAGCTTGAAGCGTGGGACAGGGGGCGTCAGGTCCTACGAGCAGTACTTC.

V and J are TRBV6-1 and TRBJ2-5, with 10 bases matching TRBD2. CDR3 length: 14 residues. The ends lost 8 bases at V and 5 bases at J; junction bases unmatched: 8. The V gene's germline CDR1 is MNHNS and CDR2 SASEGT. The CDR3 DNA is TGTGCCAGCTCAAGCGGGGGGGCGGGGGAGACCCAGTACTTC. It translates to CASSSGGAGETQYF.

This sequence joins TRBV6-5 and TRBJ1-2; 7 bases agree with TRBD1. V dropped 5 bases and J dropped 1; count of bases not matched to a gene: 4. Germline V CDR1 and CDR2: MNHEY, SVGAGI. The CDR3 has 14 amino acids. In DNA, the CDR3 is TGTGCCAGCAGTCTCAGACAGGGTAACTATGGCTACACCTTC. Amino acid sequence: CASSLRQGNYGYTF.

The chain is built from TRBV6-1 and TRBJ2-5, with TRBD1 matching 7 bases. CDR1 MNHNS and CDR2 SASEGT come from the germline V gene. This CDR3 has 15 amino acids. Germline trimming cut 2 bases from V and 0 bases from J; bases unmatched to any gene: 3. In nucleotides, the CDR3 is TGTGCCAGCAGTGAACCCGGGACAGACCAAGAGACCCAGTACTTC. This translates into CASSEPGTDQETQYF.

This clone was detected once. The chain has TRBV5-1 and TRBJ1-2; tentatively, D is TRBD1 (5 bases). The germline V gene encodes CDR1 SGHRS and CDR2 YFSETQ. Trimming pared 4 bases from V and 4 bases from J, leaving 17 bases between. The CDR3 sequence is 15 residues long. CDR3 nucleotide sequence: TGCGCCAGCAGCCCAAGGCCGCAGGGCAGCTATGGCTACACCTTC. Protein sequence: CASSPRPQGSYGYTF.

This clone was picked up one time. The chain couples TRBV29-1 to TRBJ2-5; D unresolved. The germline V gene encodes CDR1 SQVTM and CDR2 ANQGSEA. The CDR3 is 10 amino acids. V was shortened by 6 bases and J by 1 base, with 3 bases between the two germline ends. The CDR3 loop is CSVAQETQYF. The CDR3 nucleotides are TGCAGCGTGGCCCAAGAGACCCAGTACTTC.

J is TRBJ1-2 and V is TRBV5-1; no clear D. There are 13 residues in the CDR3. V gave up 4 bases and J gave up 0 bases, with 7 bases separating them. Germline V lookup: CDR1 SGHRS, CDR2 YFSETQ. The CDR3 sequence is CASSPTSNYGYTF. CDR3 in DNA: TGCGCCAGCAGCCCAACATCTAACTATGGCTACACCTTC.

The chain joins TRBV6-5 to TRBJ2-1, with D tentatively TRBD2 (5 bases). The CDR3 runs to 15 residues. Germline CDR1 is MNHEY and CDR2 is SVGAGI. Trimming left V 6 bases short and J 0 bases short, with 12 bases between. CDR3 coding DNA: TGTGCCAGCAGATTAACTAGATCCTCCTACAATGAGCAGTTCTTC. Residues: CASRLTRSSYNEQFF.

The rearrangement links TRBV7-8 to TRBJ2-1; tentative D call: TRBD1 (5 bases). Deletions cut 2 bases from V and 7 bases from J, with 18 bases between. CDR1 is SGHVS, CDR2 FQNEAQ, per germline. CDR3 length: 16 residues. CDR3 amino acids: CASSLTSRQPVNEQFF. The CDR3 DNA reads as TGTGCCAGCAGCTTAACAAGCAGACAGCCCGTAAATGAGCAGTTCTTC.

The chain has TRBV10-3 and TRBJ1-6, with 8 bases aligning to TRBD1. Germline trimming cut 0 bases from V and 9 bases from J; bases unmatched to any gene: 4. Germline V gene sequence: CDR1 ENHRY, CDR2 SYGVKD. This CDR3 contains 15 residues. This chain's CDR3 is CAISESAGGISPLHF. The DNA of the CDR3 is TGTGCCATCAGTGAGTCGGCAGGGGGCATTTCACCCCTCCACTTT.

The V call is TRBV6-1, the J call TRBJ1-1; D gene unclear. The CDR3 covers 12 residues. The germline V and J ends were trimmed by 6 bases and 3 bases, with 8 bases remaining between them. Per the germline V gene, CDR1 is MNHNS and CDR2 is SASEGT. The DNA of the CDR3 is TGTGCCAGCAGCCCGGACTACACTGAAGCTTTCTTT. This sequence encodes CASSPDYTEAFF.

This clone was recorded once. The J gene is TRBJ1-3, the V gene TRBV5-1; no definite D call. The CDR3 contains 14 residues. V was pared by 1 base and J by 2 bases, with 7 bases between. CDR1 SGHRS and CDR2 YFSETQ come from the germline V gene. The CDR3 sequence is CASSLSQAGNTIYF. The CDR3 DNA reads TGCGCCAGCAGCTTGAGTCAGGCTGGAAACACCATATATTTT. Full variable domain (remainder filled in from reference TRBV5-1 and TRBJ1-3): KAGVTQTPRYLIKTRGQQVTLSCSPISGHRSVSWYQQTPGQGLQFLFEYFSETQRNKGNFPGRFSGRQFSNSRSEMNVSTLELGDSALYLCASSLSQAGNTIYFGEGSWLTVV.

This clone was detected a few times. The V call is TRBV7-2, the J call TRBJ2-5; TRBD2 matches 12 bases. The tail of the sequence fits TRBJ2-7 better, so the J call may be wrong. CDR1 and CDR2 from the germline V gene are SGHTA and FQGNSA. The CDR3 consists of 16 residues. Here the CDR3 reads CASSAALAGGAYEQYF. CDR3 nucleotides: TGTGCCAGCAGCGCCGCCCTAGCGGGAGGGGCCTACGAGCAGTACTTC.

Worth noting for this clone: Different DNA sequences within this sample yield the same CDR3. This sequence joins TRBV19 and TRBJ2-7; 10 nucleotides agree with TRBD1. V was clipped by 6 bases and J by 3 bases; unmatched bases: 2. Germline CDR1 is LNHDA and CDR2 is SQIVND (reference sequence). CDR3 size: 13 residues. The CDR3 protein is CASSRDRGYEQYF. The CDR3 region has the DNA TGTGCCAGTAGCCGGGACAGGGGCTACGAGCAGTACTTC.

This clone was detected a few times. The CDR3 sequence: CASRRLAGTDTQYF. The CDR3 DNA follows: TGTGCCAGTAGACGTTTAGCAGGCACAGATACGCAGTATTTT. The J gene is TRBJ2-3, the V gene TRBV19, with D hard to call. The V and J ends lost 6 bases and 1 base respectively, with 11 bases between them. Germline CDR1 LNHDA, CDR2 SQIVND (reference sequence). The length of the CDR3 is 14 residues. The full variable domain, completed using reference TRBV19 and TRBJ2-3, is DGGITQSPKYLFRKEGQNVTLSCEQNLNHDAMYWYRQDPGQGLRLIYYSQIVNDFQKGDIAEGYSVSREKKESFPLTVTSAQKNPTAFYLCASRRLAGTDTQYFGPGTRLTVL.